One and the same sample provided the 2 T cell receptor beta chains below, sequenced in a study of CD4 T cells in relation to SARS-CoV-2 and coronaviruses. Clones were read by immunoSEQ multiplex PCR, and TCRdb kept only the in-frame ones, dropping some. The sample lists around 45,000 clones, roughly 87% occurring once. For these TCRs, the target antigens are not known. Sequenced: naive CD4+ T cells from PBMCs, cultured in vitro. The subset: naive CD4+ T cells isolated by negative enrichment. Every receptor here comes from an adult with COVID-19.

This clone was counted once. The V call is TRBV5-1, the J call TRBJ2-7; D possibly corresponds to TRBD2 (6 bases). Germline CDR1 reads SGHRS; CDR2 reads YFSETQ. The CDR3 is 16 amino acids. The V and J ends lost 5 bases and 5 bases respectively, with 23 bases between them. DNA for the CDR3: TGCGCCAGCAGTCCGGGACTCCAGCCCGGCAAGGACGAGCAGTACTTC. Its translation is CASSPGLQPGKDEQYF.

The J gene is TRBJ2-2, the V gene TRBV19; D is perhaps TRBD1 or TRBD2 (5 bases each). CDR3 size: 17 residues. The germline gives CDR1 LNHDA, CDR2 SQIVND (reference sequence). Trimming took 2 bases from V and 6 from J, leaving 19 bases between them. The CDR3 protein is CASSILGVAGAAGELFF. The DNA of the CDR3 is TGTGCCAGTAGTATATTGGGGGTGGCAGGAGCTGCCGGGGAGCTGTTTTTT.